Included here is one TCR beta chain sequence, with context. CDR1 is SNHLY and CDR2 is FYNNEI in the germline V gene. This CDR3 has 15 amino acids. V shed 7 bases and J shed 3 bases, with 18 bases lying between them. The source of the sample is a study of cytomegalovirus exposure and HLA in healthy donors. Primers included in the PCR were 60 Vbeta and 13 Jbeta primers. Repertoires were generated with immunoSEQ multiplex PCR, while TCRdb's copy carries only in-frame clones and drops some. Of 150,000 or so clones listed, more than 60% were seen once; the top ten hold approximately 13%. Sequenced: PBMCs. The chain joins TRBV2 to TRBJ1-1, with D possibly being TRBD1 (5 bases). The sequence derives from a man aged 35 to 55 in good health and CMV-seropositive. As DNA, the CDR3 is TGTGCCAGCATCCACCGGGGGGTTTTCGACACTGAAGCTTTCTTT. Its protein is CASIHRGVFDTEAFF. Full variable domain (remainder filled in from reference TRBV2 and TRBJ1-1): EPEVTQTPSHQVTQMGQEVILRCVPISNHLYFYWYRQILGQKVEFLVSFYNNEISEKSEIFDDQFSVERPDGSNFTLKIRSTKLEDSAMYFCASIHRGVFDTEAFFGQGTRLTVV.